This TCR beta chain comes out of a study of T cells in Graves' hyperthyroidism and ophthalmopathy. Clinical symptoms, serum thyroxine, TRAb, thyroid ultrasound and orbital computed tomography established diagnosis. PBMCs stemmed from under 11 ml fresh peripheral blood. This CDR3 is built from 16 residues. Germline loops: CDR1 SGHNT, CDR2 YYREEE (reference sequence). The J segment lost 7 bases and the V segment lost 0 bases, leaving 6 bases of the junction unmatched. From RNA transcripts, TCR beta CDR3 regions were amplified. Researchers ran a first-round RT-PCR on the TCR CDR3 using the HTBI primer set. Each CDR3 protein is one row after TCRdb ran MiXCR on the multiplex PCR reads. The sample records roughly 290,000 distinct CDR3 sequences, approximately 14% being singletons. With regard to this clonotype: The antigen is unknown.

Study-wide results and limits: Most expanded thyroid clonotypes above 0.001 recurred in blood.

The receptor was derived from a woman aged 40 to 50 with Graves' hyperthyroidism. This chain uses TRBV5-4 with TRBJ1-4; 10 bases fit TRBD1. Material for sequencing was blood. The CDR3 region has the DNA TGTGCCAGCAGCTTGGCGGGGGGGACAGGGGTTGAAAAACTGTTTTTT. It encodes CASSLAGGTGVEKLFF.